Detailed here is one TCR beta chain. Its cognate antigen is unknown. Using immunoSEQ multiplex PCR, the repertoire was profiled, and TCRdb retains in-frame clones only, with some absent. The sample contains 15,000 or so clones, around 94% of which appear only once. This entry belongs to a study of graft-versus-host responses after intestinal transplantation. Study background: All of the recipients had induction that used anti-thymocyte globulin, then tacrolimus and steroids for around three years.

Study-level results: Early HvG declines after transplant were associated with peak circulating GvH clone levels. Some patients had graft-donor T cell macrochimerism. In their allografts, the ratios of graft-versus-host to host-versus-graft T cell clones were high. GvH clonotypes were identified within recipient marrow, with a subset emerging first in ileum or blood.

The input for sequencing was PBMCs, taken 9 days after transplant. The TCR sequence derives from a human patient who received an intestinal transplant, so some T cells may come from the graft donor.

The DNA for the CDR3 is TGTGCCAGCAGCTCCCCGGGGGGAGAGACCCAGTACTTC. It specifies CASSSPGGETQYF. This chain joins TRBV7-9 and TRBJ2-5, with 7 bases that match TRBD2. V lost 4 bases, J lost 4 bases, and 3 bases stayed unmatched. Per the germline V gene, CDR1 is SEHNR and CDR2 is FQNEAQ (reference sequence). The CDR3 length is 13 residues. Complete variable domain (other parts from reference TRBV7-9 and TRBJ2-5): DTGVSQNPRHKITKRGQNVTFRCDPISEHNRLYWYRQTLGQGPEFLTYFQNEAQLEKSRLLSDRFSAERPKGSFSTLEIQRTEQGDSAMYLCASSSPGGETQYFGPGTRLLVL.